The 9 T cell receptor beta chains in this list originate from one sample, sequenced in a study of cytomegalovirus exposure and HLA in healthy donors. The PCR employed 60 Vbeta primers together with 13 Jbeta primers. Profiled with immunoSEQ multiplex PCR; TCRdb holds only in-frame clones, not every one. The data hold under 300,000 clones, with roughly 88% observed a single time. Sequenced sample: PBMCs. Receptors were obtained from a man aged 40-49 years in good health and CMV-seropositive.

V gene TRBV7-9 combines with J gene TRBJ1-1, with a tentative D call TRBD1 (5 bases). The CDR3 runs to 15 residues. The ends were cut back, 5 bases at V and 3 bases at J, with 16 bases in the middle. The germline gives CDR1 SEHNR, CDR2 FQNEAQ (reference sequence). DNA for the CDR3: TGTGCCAGCAGCGTCTCAGGGTTACGGGACACTGAAGCTTTCTTT. It yields the protein CASSVSGLRDTEAFF.

The rearrangement joins TRBV6-5 to TRBJ2-5; 7 positions agree with TRBD1. Germline V lookup: CDR1 MNHEY, CDR2 SVGAGI. With 0 bases clipped from V and 2 bases from J, the junction kept 6 bases outside the gene matches. The CDR3 contains 16 residues. The CDR3: CASSYSGGAVQETQYF. The CDR3 bases are TGTGCCAGCAGTTACTCAGGGGGCGCAGTACAAGAGACCCAGTACTTC.

J is TRBJ1-5 and V is TRBV19, with D perhaps matching TRBD1 (6 bases). Germline-derived CDR1 and CDR2 are LNHDA and SQIVND (reference sequence). V was cut by 1 base and J by 8 bases, with 12 bases left in between. The CDR3 spans 14 residues. Here the CDR3 DNA reads TGTGCCAGTAGTATAGTGGACAGTCCAGAGCCCCAGCATTTT. This gives the protein CASSIVDSPEPQHF.

A word on this clone: The junction does not match germline at one end; this may be a read error. The chain carries TRBV7-7 and TRBJ2-1; 13 bases agree with TRBD2. This CDR3 is built from 21 residues. Germline V CDR1 and CDR2: SSHAT, FNYEAQ (reference sequence). The CDR3 spells CASSLGQPGLAGSGSYNEQFF. The DNA of the CDR3 is TGTGCTAGCAGCTTAGGTCAACCGGGACTAGCGGGAAGTGGCTCCTACAATGAGCAGTTCTTC.

The chain employs TRBV2 and TRBJ2-1; 11 bases line up with TRBD1. The CDR3 has 16 amino acids. Germline-derived CDR1 and CDR2 are SNHLY and FYNNEI. Trimming took 5 bases from V and 3 from J; bases not matched to a gene: 6. The CDR3 DNA reads as TGTGCCAGCAGTTTTACCGGGACAGGGGGCTACAATGAGCAGTTCTTC. Translation gives CASSFTGTGGYNEQFF.

V and J are TRBV5-1 and TRBJ2-2, with 10 bases fitting TRBD1. CDR1 and CDR2 (germline): SGHRS, YFSETQ. The junction had 10 bases not matched to a gene; V was cut back by 4 bases and J by 1 base. The CDR3 totals 18 residues. The CDR3 is CASSPDRGRWMNTGELFF. CDR3 coding DNA: TGCGCCAGCAGCCCAGACAGGGGGCGCTGGATGAACACCGGGGAGCTGTTTTTT.

The rearrangement uses TRBV12-2 and TRBJ2-1; the DNA was not compared with TRBD2, the D call given in the table. TRBV12-2 is shown as a pseudogene. The CDR3 consists of 16 residues. CDR3 sequence (DNA): TGTGCAAGTCGCGGGAGGGGTGGGAGCTCCTACAATGAGCAGTTCTTC. Its protein is CASRGRGGSSYNEQFF.

The J gene is TRBJ2-1, the V gene TRBV19; TRBD2 aligns across 8 bases. The V segment lost 4 bases and the J segment 8 bases; nucleotides outside the gene matches: 7. Germline V CDR1 and CDR2: LNHDA, SQIVND (reference sequence). This CDR3 has 14 residues. DNA for the CDR3: TGTGCCAGTAGTAAGGTGGGACTAGTAGATGAGCAGTTCTTC. Encoded protein: CASSKVGLVDEQFF.

This clone was counted once. V gene TRBV11-2 combines with J gene TRBJ2-1; TRBD2 matches at 13 bases. Looked up from germline, CDR1 is SGHAT and CDR2 is FQNNGV. The CDR3 has 13 amino acids. V lost 6 bases and J lost 13; bases outside the gene matches: 6. The CDR3 spells CASSGLAGADQFF. In DNA form, the CDR3 reads TGTGCCAGCAGTGGACTAGCGGGAGCAGATCAGTTCTTC.